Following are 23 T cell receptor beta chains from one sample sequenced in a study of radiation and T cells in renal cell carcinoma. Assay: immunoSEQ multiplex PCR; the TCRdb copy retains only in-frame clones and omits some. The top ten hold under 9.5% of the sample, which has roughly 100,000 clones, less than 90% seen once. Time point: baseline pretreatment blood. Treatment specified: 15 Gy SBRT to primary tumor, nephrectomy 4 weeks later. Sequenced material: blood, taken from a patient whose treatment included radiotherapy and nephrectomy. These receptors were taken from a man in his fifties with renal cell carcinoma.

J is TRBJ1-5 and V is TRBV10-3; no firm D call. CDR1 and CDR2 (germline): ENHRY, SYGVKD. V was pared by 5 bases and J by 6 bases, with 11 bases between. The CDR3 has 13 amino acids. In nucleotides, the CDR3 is TGTGCCATCAGTCCTTATTTTAGTCAGCCCCAGCATTTT. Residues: CAISPYFSQPQHF.

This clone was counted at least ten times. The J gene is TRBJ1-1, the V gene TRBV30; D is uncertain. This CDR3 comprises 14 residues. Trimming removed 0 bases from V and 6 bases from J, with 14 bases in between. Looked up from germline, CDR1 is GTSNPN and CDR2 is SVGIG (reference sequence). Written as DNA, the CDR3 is TGTGCCTGGAGTGTATGGACCATGAAGGCTGAAGCTTTCTTT. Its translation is CAWSVWTMKAEAFF.

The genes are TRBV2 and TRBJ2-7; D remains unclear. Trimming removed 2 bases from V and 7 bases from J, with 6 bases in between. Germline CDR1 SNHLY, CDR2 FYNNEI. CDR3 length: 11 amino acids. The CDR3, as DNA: TGTGCCAGCAGTGAATATTGGGAGCAGTACTTC. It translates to CASSEYWEQYF. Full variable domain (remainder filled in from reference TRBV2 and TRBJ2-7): EPEVTQTPSHQVTQMGQEVILRCVPISNHLYFYWYRQILGQKVEFLVSFYNNEISEKSEIFDDQFSVERPDGSNFTLKIRSTKLEDSAMYFCASSEYWEQYFGPGTRLTVT.

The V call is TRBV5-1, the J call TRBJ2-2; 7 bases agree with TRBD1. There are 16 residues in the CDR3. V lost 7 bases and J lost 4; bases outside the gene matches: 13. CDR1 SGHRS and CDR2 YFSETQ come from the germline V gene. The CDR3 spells CASGASGDSRTGELFF. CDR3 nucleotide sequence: TGCGCCAGCGGGGCATCCGGGGACAGCCGCACCGGGGAGCTGTTTTTT. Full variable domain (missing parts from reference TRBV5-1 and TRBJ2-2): KAGVTQTPRYLIKTRGQQVTLSCSPISGHRSVSWYQQTPGQGLQFLFEYFSETQRNKGNFPGRFSGRQFSNSRSEMNVSTLELGDSALYLCASGASGDSRTGELFFGEGSRLTVL.

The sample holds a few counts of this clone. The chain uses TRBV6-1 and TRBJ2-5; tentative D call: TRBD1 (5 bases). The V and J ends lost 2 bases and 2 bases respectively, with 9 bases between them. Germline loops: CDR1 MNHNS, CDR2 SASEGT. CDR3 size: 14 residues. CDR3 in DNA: TGTGCCAGCAGTGAACAGACAGTTCAAGAGACCCAGTACTTC. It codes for CASSEQTVQETQYF.

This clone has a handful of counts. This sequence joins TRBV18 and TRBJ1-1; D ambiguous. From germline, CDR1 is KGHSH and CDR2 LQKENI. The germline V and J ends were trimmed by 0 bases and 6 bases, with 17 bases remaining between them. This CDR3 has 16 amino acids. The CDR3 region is CASSPPTNRGSAEAFF. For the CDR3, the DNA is TGTGCCAGCTCACCACCAACGAATCGGGGTAGTGCTGAAGCTTTCTTT. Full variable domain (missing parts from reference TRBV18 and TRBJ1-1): NAGVMQNPRHLVRRRGQEARLRCSPMKGHSHVYWYRQLPEEGLKFMVYLQKENIIDESGMPKERFSAEFPKEGPSILRIQQVVRGDSAAYFCASSPPTNRGSAEAFFGQGTRLTVV.

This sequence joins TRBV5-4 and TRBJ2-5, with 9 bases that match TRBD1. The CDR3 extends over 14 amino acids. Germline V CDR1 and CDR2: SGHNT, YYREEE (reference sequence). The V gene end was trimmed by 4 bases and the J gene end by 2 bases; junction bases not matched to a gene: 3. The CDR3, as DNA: TGTGCCAGCAGCCGACAGGGGGTTCAAGAGACCCAGTACTTC. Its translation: CASSRQGVQETQYF.

CDR3 bases: TGTGCCTGTCACCGTACAGGGTTCGAAAACATTCAGTACTTC. Amino acids: CACHRTGFENIQYF. J is TRBJ2-4 and V is TRBV30; a weak D match, TRBD1 (6 bases). CDR3 length: 14 residues. V lost 6 bases and J 5 bases, leaving 17 bases between the germline ends. Germline CDR1 GTSNPN, CDR2 SVGIG (reference sequence).

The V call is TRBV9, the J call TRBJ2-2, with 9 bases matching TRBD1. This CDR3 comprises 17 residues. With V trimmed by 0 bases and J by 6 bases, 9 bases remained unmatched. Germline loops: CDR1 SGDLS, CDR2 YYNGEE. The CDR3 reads CASSVVFRTGVPGELFF. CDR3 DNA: TGTGCCAGCAGCGTAGTTTTCCGGACAGGGGTCCCCGGGGAGCTGTTTTTT.

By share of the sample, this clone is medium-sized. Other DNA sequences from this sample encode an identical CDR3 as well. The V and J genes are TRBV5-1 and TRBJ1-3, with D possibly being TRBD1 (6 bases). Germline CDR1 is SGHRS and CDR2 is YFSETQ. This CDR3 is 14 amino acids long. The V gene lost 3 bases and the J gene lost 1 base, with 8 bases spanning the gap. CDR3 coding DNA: TGCGCCAGCAGCTCCACAGGGTCTGGAAACACCATATATTTT. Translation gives CASSSTGSGNTIYF.

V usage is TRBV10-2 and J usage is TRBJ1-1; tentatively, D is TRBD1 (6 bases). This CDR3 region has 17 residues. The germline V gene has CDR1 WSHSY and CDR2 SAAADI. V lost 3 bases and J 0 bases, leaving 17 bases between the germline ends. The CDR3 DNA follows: TGCGCCAGCAGTGATCCGGGGGCCCCTACCATGAACACTGAAGCTTTCTTT. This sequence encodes CASSDPGAPTMNTEAFF.

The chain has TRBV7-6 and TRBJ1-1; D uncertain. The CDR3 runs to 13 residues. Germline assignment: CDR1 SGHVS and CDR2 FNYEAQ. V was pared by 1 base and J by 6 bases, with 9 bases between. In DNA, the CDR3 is TGTGCCAGCAGCTTAGACAGAAGGGCTGAAGCTTTCTTT. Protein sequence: CASSLDRRAEAFF.

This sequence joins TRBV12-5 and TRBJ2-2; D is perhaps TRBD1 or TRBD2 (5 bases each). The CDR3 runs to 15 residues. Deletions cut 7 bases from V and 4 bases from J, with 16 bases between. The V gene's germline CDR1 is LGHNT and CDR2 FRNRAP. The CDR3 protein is CASAPWDRITGELFF. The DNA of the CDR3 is TGTGCTAGTGCCCCTTGGGACCGGATCACCGGGGAGCTGTTTTTT.

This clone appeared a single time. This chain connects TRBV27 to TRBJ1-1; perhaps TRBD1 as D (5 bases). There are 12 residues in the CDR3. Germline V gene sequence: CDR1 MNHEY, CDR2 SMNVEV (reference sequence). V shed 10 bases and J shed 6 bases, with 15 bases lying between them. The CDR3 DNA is TGTGCCAAACCCACCGGGGGTGCTGAAGCTTTCTTT. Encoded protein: CAKPTGGAEAFF.

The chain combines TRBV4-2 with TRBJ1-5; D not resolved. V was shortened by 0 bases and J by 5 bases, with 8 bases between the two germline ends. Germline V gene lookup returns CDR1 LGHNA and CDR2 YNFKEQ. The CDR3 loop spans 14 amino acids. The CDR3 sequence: CASSQDRGHQPQHF. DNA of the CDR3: TGTGCCAGCAGCCAAGATCGGGGTCATCAGCCCCAGCATTTT.

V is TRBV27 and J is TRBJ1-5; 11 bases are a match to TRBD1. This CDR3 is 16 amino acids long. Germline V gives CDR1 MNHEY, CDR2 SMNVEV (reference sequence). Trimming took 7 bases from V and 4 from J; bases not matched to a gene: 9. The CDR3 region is CASNAGTGGGNQPQHF. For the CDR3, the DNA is TGTGCCAGCAATGCCGGGACAGGGGGTGGGAATCAGCCCCAGCATTTT.

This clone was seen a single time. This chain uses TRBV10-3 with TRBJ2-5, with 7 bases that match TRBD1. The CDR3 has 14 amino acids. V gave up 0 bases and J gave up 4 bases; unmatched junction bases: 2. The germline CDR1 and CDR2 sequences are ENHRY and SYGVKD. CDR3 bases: TGTGCCATCAGTGAGTCGACAGGGAGAGAGACCCAGTACTTC. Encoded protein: CAISESTGRETQYF.

The DNA of the CDR3 is TGTGCCTGGACCCCGAGACTGGACTGGCCCTACGAGCAGTACTTC. This translates into CAWTPRLDWPYEQYF. V is TRBV30 and J is TRBJ2-7, with D possibly matching TRBD2 (5 bases). Trimming pared 4 bases from V and 2 bases from J, leaving 18 bases between. Germline CDR1 and CDR2: GTSNPN and SVGIG (reference sequence). This CDR3 is 15 amino acids long.

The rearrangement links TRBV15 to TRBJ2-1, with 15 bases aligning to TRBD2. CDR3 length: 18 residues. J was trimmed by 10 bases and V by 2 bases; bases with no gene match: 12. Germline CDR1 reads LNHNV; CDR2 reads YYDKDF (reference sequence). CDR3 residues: CATSRPSSGLAGGPEQFF. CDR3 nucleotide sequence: TGTGCCACCAGCAGACCCTCGTCGGGACTAGCGGGGGGCCCCGAGCAGTTCTTC.

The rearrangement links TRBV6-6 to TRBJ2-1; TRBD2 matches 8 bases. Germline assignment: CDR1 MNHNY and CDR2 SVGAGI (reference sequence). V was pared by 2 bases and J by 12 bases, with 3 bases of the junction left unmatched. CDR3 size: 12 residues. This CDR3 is CASSYKREGQFF. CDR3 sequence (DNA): TGTGCCAGCAGTTACAAACGGGAGGGGCAGTTCTTC.

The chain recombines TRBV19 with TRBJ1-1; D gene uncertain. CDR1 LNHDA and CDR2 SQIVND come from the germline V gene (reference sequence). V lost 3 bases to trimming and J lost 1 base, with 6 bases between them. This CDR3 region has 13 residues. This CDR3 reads CASSIGENTEAFF. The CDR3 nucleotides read TGTGCCAGTAGTATTGGGGAGAACACTGAAGCTTTCTTT.

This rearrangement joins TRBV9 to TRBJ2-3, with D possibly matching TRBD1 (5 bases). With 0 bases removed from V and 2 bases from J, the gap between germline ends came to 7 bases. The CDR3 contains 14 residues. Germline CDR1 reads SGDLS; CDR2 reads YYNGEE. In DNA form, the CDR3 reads TGTGCCAGCAGCGTAGAAGGGGTCACAGATACGCAGTATTTT. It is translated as CASSVEGVTDTQYF.

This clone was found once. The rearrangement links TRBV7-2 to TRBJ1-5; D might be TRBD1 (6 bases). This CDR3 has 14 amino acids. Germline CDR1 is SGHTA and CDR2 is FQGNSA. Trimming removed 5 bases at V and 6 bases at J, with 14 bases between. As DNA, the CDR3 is TGTGCCAGCAGCGTAGGGGGGGCAGGTCAGCCCCAGCATTTT. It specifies CASSVGGAGQPQHF.